This TCR beta chain was identified during a study of tumor-infiltrating lymphocytes in primary liver carcinoma. As for this clonotype: One end of the junction fails to match germline, which may point to a read error.

Extraction also yielded germline DNA, while blood RNA was obtained from unsorted whole blood. This CDR3 is built from 17 residues. Germline V CDR1 and CDR2: SGHRS, YFSETQ. Reverse transcription of 500 ng total RNA with a constant-region primer produced TCR beta cDNA. Nested multiplex PCR, run for three rounds with slightly modified ARM-PCR, yielded TCR beta libraries. A C-beta reverse primer was combined with TRBV1-TRBV30 forward primers in the first two PCR rounds, and each round had roughly 9 cycles. TCRdb reprocessed the multiplex PCR reads via MiXCR and lists one record per CDR3 protein. Of around 330,000 distinct CDR3 sequences in the sample, 65% are singletons; the top ten hold roughly 9%.

This sequence was found in a man in his forties with primary liver carcinoma and hepatitis B virus infection. The sample taken for sequencing was peripheral blood. The chain has TRBV5-1 and TRBJ1-1; a possible D gene is TRBD1 (5 bases). The CDR3 here is CASAREPGTGVNSEAFF. CDR3 nucleotides: TGCGCCAGCGCGAGGGAACCCGGGACGGGTGTGAACTCTGAAGCTTTCTTT. The full variable domain, rest sourced from reference TRBV5-1 and TRBJ1-1, is KAGVTQTPRYLIKTRGQQVTLSCSPISGHRSVSWYQQTPGQGLQFLFEYFSETQRNKGNFPGRFSGRQFSNSRSEMNVSTLELGDSALYLCASAREPGTGVNSEAFFGQGTRLTVV.